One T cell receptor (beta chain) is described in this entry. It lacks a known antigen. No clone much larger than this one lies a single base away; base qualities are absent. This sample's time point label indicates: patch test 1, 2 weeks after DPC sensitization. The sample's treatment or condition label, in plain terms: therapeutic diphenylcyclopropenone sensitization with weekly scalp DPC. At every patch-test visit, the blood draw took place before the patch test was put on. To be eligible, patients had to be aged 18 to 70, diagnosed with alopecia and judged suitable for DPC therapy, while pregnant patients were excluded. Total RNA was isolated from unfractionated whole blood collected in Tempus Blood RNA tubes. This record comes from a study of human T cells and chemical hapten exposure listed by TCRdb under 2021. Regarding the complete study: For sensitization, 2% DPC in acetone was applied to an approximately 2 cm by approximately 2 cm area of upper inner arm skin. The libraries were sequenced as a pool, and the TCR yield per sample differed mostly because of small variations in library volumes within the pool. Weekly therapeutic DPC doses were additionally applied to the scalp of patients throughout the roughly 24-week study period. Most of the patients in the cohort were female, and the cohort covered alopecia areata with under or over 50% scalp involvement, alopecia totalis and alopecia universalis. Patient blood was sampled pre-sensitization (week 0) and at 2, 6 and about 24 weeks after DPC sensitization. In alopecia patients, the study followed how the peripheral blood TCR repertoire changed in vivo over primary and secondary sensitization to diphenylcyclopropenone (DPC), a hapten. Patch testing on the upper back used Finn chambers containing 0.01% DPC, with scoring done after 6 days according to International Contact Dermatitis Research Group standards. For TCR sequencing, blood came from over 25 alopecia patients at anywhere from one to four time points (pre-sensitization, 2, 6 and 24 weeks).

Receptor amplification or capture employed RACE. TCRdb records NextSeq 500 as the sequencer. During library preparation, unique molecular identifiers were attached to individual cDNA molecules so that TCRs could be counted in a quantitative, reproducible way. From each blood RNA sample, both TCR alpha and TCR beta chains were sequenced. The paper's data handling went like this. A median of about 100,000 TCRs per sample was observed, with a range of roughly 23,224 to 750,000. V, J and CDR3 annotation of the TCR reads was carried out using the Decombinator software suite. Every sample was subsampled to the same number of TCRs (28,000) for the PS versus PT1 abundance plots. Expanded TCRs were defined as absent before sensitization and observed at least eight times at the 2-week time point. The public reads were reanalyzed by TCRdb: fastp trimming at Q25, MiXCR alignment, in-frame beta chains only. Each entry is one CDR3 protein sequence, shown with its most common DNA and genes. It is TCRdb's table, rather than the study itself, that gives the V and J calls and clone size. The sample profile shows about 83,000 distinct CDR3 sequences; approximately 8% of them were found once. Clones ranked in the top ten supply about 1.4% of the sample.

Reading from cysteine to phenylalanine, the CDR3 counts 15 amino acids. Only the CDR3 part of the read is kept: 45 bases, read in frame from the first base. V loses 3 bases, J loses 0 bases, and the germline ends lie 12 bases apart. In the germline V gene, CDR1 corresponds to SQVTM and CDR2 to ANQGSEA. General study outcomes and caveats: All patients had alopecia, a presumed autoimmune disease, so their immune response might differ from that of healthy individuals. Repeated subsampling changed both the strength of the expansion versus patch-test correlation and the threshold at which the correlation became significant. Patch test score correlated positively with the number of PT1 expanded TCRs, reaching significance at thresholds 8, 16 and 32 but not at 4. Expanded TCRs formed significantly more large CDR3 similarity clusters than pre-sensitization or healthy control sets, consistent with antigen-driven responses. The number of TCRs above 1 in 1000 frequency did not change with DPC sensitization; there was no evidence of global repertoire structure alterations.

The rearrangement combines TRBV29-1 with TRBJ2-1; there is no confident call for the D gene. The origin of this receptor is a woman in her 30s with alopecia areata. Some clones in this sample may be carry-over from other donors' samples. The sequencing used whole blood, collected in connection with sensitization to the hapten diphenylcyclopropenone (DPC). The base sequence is TGCAGCGTTGAGCCTCCGGCCAGCTCCTACAATGAGCAGTTCTTC. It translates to CSVEPPASSYNEQFF.